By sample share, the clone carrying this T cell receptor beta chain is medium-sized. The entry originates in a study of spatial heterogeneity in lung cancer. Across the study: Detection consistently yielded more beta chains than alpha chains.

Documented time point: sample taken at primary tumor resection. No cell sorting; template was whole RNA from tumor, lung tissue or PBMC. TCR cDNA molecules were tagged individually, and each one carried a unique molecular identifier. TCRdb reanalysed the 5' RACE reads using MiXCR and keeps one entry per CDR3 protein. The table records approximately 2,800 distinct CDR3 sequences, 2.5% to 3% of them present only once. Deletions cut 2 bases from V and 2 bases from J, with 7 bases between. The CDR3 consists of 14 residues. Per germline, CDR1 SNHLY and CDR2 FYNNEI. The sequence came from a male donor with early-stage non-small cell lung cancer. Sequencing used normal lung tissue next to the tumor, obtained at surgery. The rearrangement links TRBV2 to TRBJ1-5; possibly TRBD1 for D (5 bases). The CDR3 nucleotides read TGTGCCAGCAGTGAACAGGGACGCAATCAGCCCCAGCATTTT. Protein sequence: CASSEQGRNQPQHF.